The present entry profiles one T cell receptor (beta chain) with its context. The antigen is unknown. The entry originates in a study of T cell responses to AZD1222 COVID-19 vaccine. Study-wide results and limits: The study reported that nearly half of spike-specific TCRs target unmutated variant regions.

Here immunoSEQ multiplex PCR was the method, and the copy in TCRdb shows in-frame clones only, minus some. The sample records some 190,000 clones, approximately 94% being singletons. J lost 3 bases, V lost 7 bases, and 6 bases had no gene match. Per germline, CDR1 MDHEN and CDR2 SYDVKM. This CDR3 region has 15 residues. This sample comprised peripheral blood, obtained 28 days after the second dose of the MenACWY control vaccine. This TCR derives from an adult who received the MenACWY meningococcal vaccine as a control. The chain is built from TRBV28 and TRBJ2-1; 10 positions match TRBD2. This CDR3 is CASTLSGRLYNEQFF. CDR3 in DNA: TGTGCCAGCACTCTTAGCGGGAGGCTCTACAATGAGCAGTTCTTC.